The clone carrying this T cell receptor (beta chain) was recorded at least ten times. This entry comes from a study of T cells after yellow fever vaccination. Study-level background: In the case of low-cell-number fractions, SMART-Seq v4 Ultra Low Input was used for preparation.

Production of TCR cDNA was by 5'RACE template switching, which also added a universal primer site and UMIs. TCRdb re-derived calls from the 5' RACE reads in MiXCR, one entry per CDR3 protein. This sample has about 340,000 distinct CDR3 sequences; 12% occur once, and the top ten carry 2.5% to 4%. This CDR3 is 14 amino acids long. V lost 6 bases, J lost 5 bases, and 14 bases lay in between. Germline loops: CDR1 MNHEY, CDR2 SMNVEV (reference sequence). The sequence came from a man aged 18-30 years who received the YFV17D yellow fever vaccine. The chain carries TRBV27 and TRBJ2-4; no reliable D call. The sample in question was CD4+ T cells sorted from PBMCs, obtained 15 days after the yellow fever booster vaccination. CDR3 sequence: CASSKGAAENIQYF. The DNA for the CDR3 is TGTGCCAGCAGCAAAGGCGCGGCAGAAAACATTCAGTACTTC.